This T cell receptor beta chain is from a study of T cells after yellow fever vaccination. Across the whole study: Libraries from low-cell-number fractions were prepared with the SMART-Seq v4 Ultra Low Input RNA kit.

Study conclusions and caveats: Overall, a small share of clonotypes was seen in both CD4 and CD8 compartments. Weaker in magnitude, the secondary response showed a faster peak on day 5 versus 15.

Trimming left V 4 bases short and J 12 bases short, with 26 bases between. This CDR3 comprises 16 residues. CDR1 and CDR2 from the germline V gene are SGHDT and YYEEEE. TCRdb fed the 5' RACE reads into MiXCR, producing one record per CDR3 protein. This table has 300,000 or so distinct CDR3 sequences, about an eighth appearing once. This clonotype was counted a few times. Its antigen is unidentified. This receptor was taken from a man aged 30 to 39 who received the YFV17D yellow fever vaccine. This material consisted of CD4+ T cells sorted from PBMCs, taken 45 days after the yellow fever booster vaccination. The V and J genes are TRBV5-6 and TRBJ2-1; a weak D match, TRBD2 (5 bases). The CDR3 nucleotides are TGTGCCAGCAGCCCGGAAACGGGAATCACCCTTGTCAGGCAGTTCTTC. It is translated as CASSPETGITLVRQFF.